This T cell receptor beta chain was obtained from a study of post-analysis software for immune sequencing data. Notes on the study in general: Five or six TRBV segments were significantly more frequent in patients than in controls. TRBV5-6, TRBV5-1 and TRBV20-1 were among these segments.

The CDR3 runs to 17 residues. In germline, CDR1 is MNHEY, CDR2 SMNVEV (reference sequence). With 2 bases removed from V and 1 base from J, the gap between germline ends came to 14 bases. Unique molecular identifiers tagged the TCR beta cDNA libraries. MiXCR, applied by TCRdb to the PCR reads, yields one record per CDR3 protein. The data hold roughly 600,000 distinct CDR3 sequences, with roughly two fifths observed a single time. As to this clonotype: Its antigen remains unknown.

The clonotype comes from a girl aged 10-17 years with multiple sclerosis. V is TRBV27 and J is TRBJ2-2; TRBD2 is a possible D gene (5 bases). Source material: blood. The CDR3 here is CASSLIGSLRNTGELFF. In DNA, the CDR3 is TGTGCCAGCAGTTTAATTGGGAGTCTCCGGAACACCGGGGAGCTGTTTTTT.